This is a list of T cell receptor beta chains from one sample in a study of cytomegalovirus exposure and HLA in healthy donors. Assay used: immunoSEQ multiplex PCR; TCRdb lists only in-frame clones, some missing. The repertoire includes 80,000 or so clones, roughly 80% of them detected once, and 4% to 4.5% sits in the top ten. Sequencing was performed on PBMCs. Source of these receptors: a man aged 35 to 55 in good health and CMV-seronegative. Both conserved end residues are part of each CDR3. A D gene is named only where the DNA matches it firmly. Expanded clones get a size class; other rows say once, few or many, or leave the size out.

>15|-|TRBD2|TRBJ2-1|TRBV5-1
CASSLGAGWGDEQFF
TGCGCCAGCAGCTTGGGAGCGGGATGGGGAGATGAGCAGTTCTTC
>14|-|TRBD1|TRBJ2-7|TRBV7-9
CASSLPGQLWEQYF
TGTGCCAGCAGCTTGCCGGGACAGCTATGGGAGCAGTACTTC
>15|few|-|TRBJ2-7|TRBV7-8
CASSQIPGHSYEQYF
TGTGCCAGCAGCCAGATACCGGGACATTCCTACGAGCAGTACTTC
>13|-|-|TRBJ1-4|TRBV29-1
CSGRTVSNEKLFF
TGCAGCGGGCGGACAGTTTCTAATGAAAAACTGTTTTTT
>13|once|-|TRBJ1-3|TRBV28
CASREQGGNTIYF
TGTGCCAGCAGAGAACAGGGTGGAAACACCATATATTTT
>18|once|TRBD2|TRBJ2-2|TRBV4-3
CASSQDRLAGGPTGELFF
TGCGCCAGCAGCCAAGATAGGCTAGCGGGAGGGCCGACCGGGGAGCTGTTTTTT
>15|medium-sized|TRBD1|TRBJ1-2|TRBV5-1
CASSSGTGASYGYTF
TGCGCCAGCAGCTCGGGGACAGGGGCGTCCTATGGCTACACCTTC
>17|-|TRBD2|TRBJ2-3|TRBV4-3
CASSQDFSGSVTDTQYF
TGCGCCAGCAGCCAAGATTTTAGCGGGAGCGTGACAGATACGCAGTATTTT
>12|few|-|TRBJ1-1|TRBV5-1
CASSLFSGEAFF
TGCGCCAGCAGCTTGTTCAGTGGTGAAGCTTTCTTT
>14|once|-|TRBJ2-5|TRBV2
CASSEWGPQVTQYF
TGTGCCAGCAGTGAATGGGGGCCTCAGGTGACCCAGTACTTC
>15|few|TRBD1|TRBJ1-1|TRBV7-9
CASRRQGRVDTEAFF
TGTGCCAGCAGGCGACAGGGGCGGGTGGACACTGAAGCTTTCTTT
>16|-|TRBD2|TRBJ2-3|TRBV4-2
CASSLAGTSGRDTQYF
TGTGCCAGCAGCCTAGCCGGGACTAGCGGGAGGGATACGCAGTATTTT
>15|-|-|TRBJ2-5|TRBV4-1
CASSQDPRGEETQYF
TGCGCCAGCAGCCAAGATCCCCGTGGGGAGGAGACCCAGTACTTC
>14|-|-|TRBJ1-4|TRBV6-1
CASSLQGRNEKLFF
TGTGCCAGCAGCCTGCAGGGCCGGAATGAAAAACTGTTTTTT
>15|-|TRBD1|TRBJ1-1|TRBV7-2
CASSLGTGMNTEAFF
TGTGCCAGCAGCTTAGGGACAGGGATGAACACTGAAGCTTTCTTT
>13|-|-|TRBJ2-1|TRBV30
CAWKAGPYNEQFF
TGTGCCTGGAAGGCGGGGCCCTACAATGAGCAGTTCTTC
>14|-|-|TRBJ2-7|TRBV12-2
CASRLVGHLYEQYF
TGTGCAAGTCGCTTAGTGGGACACCTCTACGAGCAGTACTTC
>13|-|-|TRBJ1-1|TRBV19
CASSIPGEGEAFF
TGTGCCAGTAGTATCCCAGGGGAGGGAGAAGCTTTCTTT
>14|-|-|TRBJ2-5|TRBV28
CASSFAGNQETQYF
TGTGCCAGCAGTTTTGCGGGAAACCAAGAGACCCAGTACTTC
>11|-|-|TRBJ1-4|TRBV30
CAWSRGEKLFF
TGTGCCTGGAGCCGGGGTGAAAAACTGTTTTTT
>16|-|-|TRBJ1-1|TRBV19
CASSIRPGGANTEAFF
TGTGCCAGTAGTATAAGGCCCGGGGGGGCGAACACTGAAGCTTTCTTT
>17|-|TRBD1|TRBJ2-3|TRBV2
CASSKTPGQGITDTQYF
TGTGCCAGCAGTAAGACACCGGGACAGGGGATCACAGATACGCAGTATTTT
>15|-|TRBD1|TRBJ2-7|TRBV4-2
CASSRPGTGSYEQYF
TGTGCCAGCAGCCGGCCCGGGACAGGGAGCTACGAGCAGTACTTC
>14|-|TRBD2|TRBJ2-5|TRBV28
CASRERGGGETQYF
TGTGCCAGCAGGGAACGGGGGGGCGGAGAGACCCAGTACTTC
>13|-|-|TRBJ1-2|TRBV19
CASSTTVLWSYTF
TGTGCCAGTAGTACTACGGTACTATGGAGCTACACCTTC
>14|-|-|TRBJ2-2|TRBV4-2
CASSQDLGPGELFF
TGTGCCAGCAGCCAAGATTTGGGCCCCGGGGAGCTGTTTTTT
>16|-|-|TRBJ2-1|TRBV30
CAWSEALRVRHNEQFF
TGTGCCTGGAGTGAGGCCCTCAGGGTTCGCCACAATGAGCAGTTCTTC
>13|-|-|TRBJ2-7|TRBV5-4
CASSLTWTNEQYF
TGTGCCAGCAGCTTGACATGGACTAACGAGCAGTACTTC
>15|few|-|TRBJ2-1|TRBV19
CASSSRGESYNEQFF
TGTGCCAGTAGTTCCAGGGGTGAGTCCTACAATGAGCAGTTCTTC
>16|few|-|TRBJ1-1|TRBV6-6
CASSHLGAAMNTEAFF
TGTGCCAGCAGCCACCTGGGGGCGGCAATGAACACTGAAGCTTTCTTT
>13|-|-|TRBJ2-3|TRBV7-3
CASSGGFPDTQYF
TGTGCCAGCAGCGGCGGGTTCCCGGATACGCAGTATTTT
>14|-|TRBD1|TRBJ2-7|TRBV6-5
CASSYRQGNYEQYF
TGTGCCAGCAGTTACCGACAGGGAAACTACGAGCAGTACTTC
>14|-|-|TRBJ1-1|TRBV6-4
CASSDTNRATEAFF
TGTGCCAGCAGTGACACCAACAGGGCCACTGAAGCTTTCTTT
>16|-|-|TRBJ2-7|TRBV5-6
CASSLVFQGLGYEQYF
TGTGCCAGCAGCTTGGTTTTCCAGGGGCTAGGCTACGAGCAGTACTTC
>14|-|-|TRBJ2-3|TRBV6-1
CASSEAWDLPKSEF
TGTGCCAGCAGTGAAGCTTGGGACTTGCCCAAGAGTGAGTTT
>17|-|-|TRBJ1-2|TRBV27
CASSDRAWGGANYGYTF
TGTGCCAGCAGTGACCGGGCGTGGGGCGGAGCTAACTATGGCTACACCTTC
>16|few|-|TRBJ2-5|TRBV28
CASSQNGQTLQETQYF
TGTGCCAGCAGTCAGAACGGACAGACTCTACAAGAGACCCAGTACTTC
>13|-|TRBD1|TRBJ1-1|TRBV15
CATSREPRTGGFF
TGTGCCACCAGCAGAGAGCCCCGGACAGGGGGTTTCTTT
>16|-|TRBD2|TRBJ2-3|TRBV27
CASSQLAGGYTDTQYF
TGTGCCAGCAGCCAACTAGCGGGAGGTTACACAGATACGCAGTATTTT
>15|-|-|TRBJ2-7|TRBV11-3
CASSLDPGQAYEQYF
TGTGCCAGCAGCTTAGATCCAGGGCAAGCCTACGAGCAGTACTTC
>11|-|-|TRBJ2-2|TRBV6-5
CASSYMGELFF
TGTGCCAGCAGTTATATGGGGGAGCTGTTTTTT
>14|-|TRBD1|TRBJ2-7|TRBV30
CACKKDRGGYEQYF
TGTGCCTGCAAGAAGGACAGGGGGGGCTACGAGCAGTACTTC
>18|-|TRBD2|TRBJ2-3|TRBV6-1
CASSAIGTSGRSTDTQYF
TGTGCCAGCAGTGCTATAGGGACTAGCGGGAGAAGCACAGATACGCAGTATTTT
>11|-|-|TRBJ1-5|TRBV28
CASSEGQPQHF
TGTGCCAGCAGTGAGGGTCAGCCCCAGCATTTT
>15|once|-|TRBJ2-7|TRBV15
CATSRAWDNPYEQYF
TGTGCCACCAGCAGAGCGTGGGACAACCCCTACGAGCAGTACTTC